These T cell receptor beta chains were read from a single sample in a study of blood T cells in healthy people across ages. Using its own MiXCR run on the 5' RACE reads, TCRdb lists one record per CDR3 protein. The sample lists about 1.4 million distinct CDR3 sequences; around 55% were seen once. Source material: blood. These receptors all stem from a man between 18 and 29 years old in good health. Each CDR3 is given with its conserved first and last residue. A D gene is named only where the DNA matches it firmly. Size values are once, few and many counts, or a class for expanded clones, and some rows have none.

TRBV28	TRBJ1-5	-	-	TGTGCCAGCAGTTTAGGGCAGGGGTTTCGTCAGCCCCAGCATTTT	CASSLGQGFRQPQHF
TRBV25-1	TRBJ1-6	-	-	TGTGCCAGCAGTGACACAGGGATAAGGGGTAATTCACCCCTCCACTTT	CASSDTGIRGNSPLHF
TRBV12-3/TRBV12-4	TRBJ1-5	-	once	TGTGCCAGTAAGGAGGGTGGCAATCAGCCCCAGCATTTT	CASKEGGNQPQHF
TRBV20-1	TRBJ2-4	-	-	TGCAGTGCTAGAGATCTCGAGGGATCGGACATTCAGTACTTC	CSARDLEGSDIQYF
TRBV11-2	TRBJ2-7	TRBD1	-	TGTGCCAGCAGCTTAGATCTTTTGGACAGGGGGCATCACGAGCAGTACTTC	CASSLDLLDRGHHEQYF
TRBV30	TRBJ2-1	-	once	TGTGCCTGGAGTAGGGGGTTCAGGGTACATGAGCAGTTCTTC	CAWSRGFRVHEQFF
TRBV12-3/TRBV12-4	TRBJ1-5	TRBD1	-	TGTGCCAGACCAGGGACAGGGGGCCCGTATAGCAATCAGCCCCAGCATTTT	CARPGTGGPYSNQPQHF
TRBV9	TRBJ2-1	TRBD2	-	TGTGCCAGCAGCGTAGCTGGGACTAGCGGGACCCAGTTCTTC	CASSVAGTSGTQFF
TRBV10-3	TRBJ2-7	TRBD2	-	TGTGCCATCAGTGAACTAGCGGGAGGGCCCTCTTACGAGCAGTACTTC	CAISELAGGPSYEQYF
TRBV7-2	TRBJ2-7	TRBD2	-	TGTGCCAGCAGCTTAGTGGGTAGCGGGTCTTTTCACGAGCAGTACTTC	CASSLVGSGSFHEQYF
TRBV2	TRBJ1-2	-	-	TGTGCCAGCGGGGATGCCTCTGGCTACACCTTC	CASGDASGYTF
TRBV14	TRBJ2-7	-	-	TGTGCCAGCAGCCGTCGCGGGACCGGGGACGAGCAGTACTTC	CASSRRGTGDEQYF
TRBV14	TRBJ2-3	TRBD2	-	TGTGCCAGCAGCCCCCTGACTAGCGGTTACACAGATACGCAGTATTTT	CASSPLTSGYTDTQYF
TRBV12-3/TRBV12-4	TRBJ2-1	-	few	TGTGCCAGCAGAGTCGGAGCGGGCAATGAGCAGTTCTTC	CASRVGAGNEQFF
TRBV7-2	TRBJ1-3	-	-	TGTGCCGGAAGCCACTCCCGCTCTGGAAACACCATATATTTT	CAGSHSRSGNTIYF
TRBV4-2	TRBJ2-6	-	-	TGTGCCACCAGGCGACAGCATAGCTCTGGGGCCAACGTCCTGACTTTC	CATRRQHSSGANVLTF
TRBV6-5	TRBJ1-2	-	-	TGTGCCAGCAGGATATCAGGCTATGGCTACACCTTC	CASRISGYGYTF
TRBV20-1	TRBJ1-5	-	few	TGCAGTGCTAGAGATATCAGTGCTTCGGTGAATCAGCCCCAGCATTTT	CSARDISASVNQPQHF
TRBV12-3/TRBV12-4	TRBJ2-4	TRBD2	few	TGTGCCAGCAGTTTTGCGGGAGTAAACATTCAGTACTTC	CASSFAGVNIQYF
TRBV3-1	TRBJ2-5	TRBD2	-	TGTGCCAGCAGCCATCTAGCGGGAGGAGAGACCCAGTACTTC	CASSHLAGGETQYF
TRBV4-3	TRBJ2-5	TRBD2	-	TGCGCCAGCAGCCAAAAAGGGCTAGCGGGAGAGACCCAGTACTTC	CASSQKGLAGETQYF
TRBV6-6	TRBJ2-1	TRBD1	-	TGTGCCAGTTGGACAGGGAACAATGAGCAGTTCTTC	CASWTGNNEQFF
TRBV7-9	TRBJ2-1	TRBD2	-	TGTGCCAGCAGCTTAGTTGGGGGGGTAAAGGTCAATGAGCAGTTCTTC	CASSLVGGVKVNEQFF
TRBV2	TRBJ2-2	-	-	TGTGCCAGCACTAAGGGTTCGAACACCGGGGAGCTGTTTTTT	CASTKGSNTGELFF
TRBV29-1	TRBJ1-3	-	-	TGCAGCGTTGGGGGGATGGACCTCCTCTCTGGAAACACCATATATTTT	CSVGGMDLLSGNTIYF
TRBV2	TRBJ2-7	-	-	TGTGCCAGCAGTCGGAACAGGTTTGGGGGCGAGCAGTACTTC	CASSRNRFGGEQYF
TRBV6-5	TRBJ2-3	-	-	TGTGCCAGCATGGCCGGGGGCCGCGGCACAGATACGCAGTATTTT	CASMAGGRGTDTQYF
TRBV10-2	TRBJ2-3	TRBD2	-	TGCGCCAGCATGGGTTTAGCGGGAGTTGGCGTTACGCAGTATTTT	CASMGLAGVGVTQYF
TRBV6-5	TRBJ1-2	-	-	TGTGCCAGCAAGAGCAGGCCGCCAGCGGCTAACTATGGCTACACCTTC	CASKSRPPAANYGYTF
TRBV12-5	TRBJ2-1	-	once	TGTGCTAGTGGACCGGACAGAACCTACAATGAGCAGTTCTTC	CASGPDRTYNEQFF
TRBV7-9	TRBJ1-6	-	-	TGTGCCAGCAGCTTTTCAGAGGGGGAGTTGGGCTATAATTCACCCCTCCACTTT	CASSFSEGELGYNSPLHF
TRBV6-5	TRBJ2-7	TRBD1	-	TGTGCCAGCAGCCCGGGACAGGGAAACGGGGAGCAGTACTTC	CASSPGQGNGEQYF
TRBV15	TRBJ2-3	TRBD2	-	TGTGCCACCAGCATTTTAGCGGGGGGCGGCGATACGCAGTATTTT	CATSILAGGGDTQYF
TRBV5-5	TRBJ2-3	TRBD1	-	TGTGCCAGCAGCTTGGAGGGACAGTTGACAGATACGCAGTATTTT	CASSLEGQLTDTQYF
TRBV6-1	TRBJ2-1	TRBD2	-	TGTGCCAGCAGTGATCGTCAGCGGGGTGCTTGGGATGAGCAGTTCTTC	CASSDRQRGAWDEQFF
TRBV28	TRBJ2-7	-	-	TGTGCCAGCAGTTTATTCCGGGTCTACGAGCAGTACTTC	CASSLFRVYEQYF
TRBV5-1	TRBJ2-1	TRBD2	-	TGCGCCAGCAGCCCTTTAGGGACTAGCGGTTACAATGAGCAGTTCTTC	CASSPLGTSGYNEQFF
TRBV4-1	TRBJ2-7	TRBD1	few	TGCGCCAGCAGCCAAGTGAGAATTGGATTCCGGGACAGGGTAGACGAGCAGTACTTC	CASSQVRIGFRDRVDEQYF
TRBV7-9	TRBJ2-3	-	-	TGTGTCAGCAGCTTACAGACAGATACGCAGTATTTT	CVSSLQTDTQYF
TRBV7-2	TRBJ2-1	-	few	TGTGCCAGCAGCTCCTCTTGGACAGAGCAGTTCTTC	CASSSSWTEQFF
TRBV20-1	TRBJ2-3	-	-	TGCAGTGCTCTCGTAGGGTTCACAGATACGCAGTATTTT	CSALVGFTDTQYF
TRBV10-3	TRBJ2-5	-	-	TGTGCCATCAGTGTAAAAGGAGGCGGGGAGACCCAGTACTTC	CAISVKGGGETQYF
TRBV9	TRBJ2-1	-	-	TGTGCCAGCAGCGCTAGAGAAGAGCAGTTCTTC	CASSAREEQFF
TRBV7-2	TRBJ2-7	TRBD1	-	TGTGCCGGCAGCCAATGGACAGGGGGCTACGAGCAGTACTTC	CAGSQWTGGYEQYF
TRBV15	TRBJ2-1	-	-	TGTGCCACCAGCAGGGCGGCCCCAATCGTTGAGCAGTTCTTC	CATSRAAPIVEQFF
TRBV7-9	TRBJ1-2	TRBD1	-	TGTGCCAGCAGAAGACTAGAAGGGGGCTGGGGCTACACCTTC	CASRRLEGGWGYTF
TRBV6-5	TRBJ2-3	TRBD2	few	TGTGCCAGCCTTACGGGAGGCAGGGATACGCAGTATTTT	CASLTGGRDTQYF
TRBV20-1	TRBJ2-7	TRBD1	-	TGCAGTGCTAGCGGGACAGGGAGGTTCAACGAGCAGTACTTC	CSASGTGRFNEQYF
TRBV3-1	TRBJ2-3	-	-	TGTGCCAGCAGCCAGGGGAGGCAGCCAAATATCGATACGCAGTATTTT	CASSQGRQPNIDTQYF
TRBV7-9	TRBJ2-3	-	-	TGTGCCAGCAGCTCAACAACAGGGGGGGCAGATACGCAGTATTTT	CASSSTTGGADTQYF
TRBV29-1	TRBJ1-2	-	-	TGCAGCGTTGATAAGGGTGTCTATGGCTACACCTTC	CSVDKGVYGYTF
TRBV27	TRBJ2-7	-	-	TGTGCCAGCAGTGTATTAACAGGGCTCGAGCAGTACTTC	CASSVLTGLEQYF
TRBV29-1	TRBJ2-7	-	many	TGCAGCGTTGAATCCAGGGTCCCCTACGAGCAGTACTTC	CSVESRVPYEQYF
TRBV6-2/TRBV6-3	TRBJ1-3	-	-	TGTGCCAGCAGTTACTCCTGGGCGGATCGTGGGGACACCATATATTTT	CASSYSWADRGDTIYF
TRBV7-9	TRBJ1-1	-	few	TGTGCCAGCAGCTTTCCGGGGGAGGGGACTGAAGCTTTCTTT	CASSFPGEGTEAFF
TRBV20-1	TRBJ2-7	TRBD1	-	TGCAGTGCTAGGCGACGTCCGGGACAGAACTACGAGCAGTACTTC	CSARRRPGQNYEQYF
TRBV7-9	TRBJ1-1	-	few	TGTGCCAGCAGCGCACTTGTGGCGGGGGAGAACACTGAAGCTTTCTTT	CASSALVAGENTEAFF